Each of the 13 T cell receptor beta chains below was sequenced from the same sample in a study of identical twins. TCRdb re-called the 5' RACE reads through MiXCR, storing one row per CDR3 protein. The sample lists hundreds of thousands of distinct CDR3 sequences; approximately 21% were seen once. This sample also appeared in a second study, on T cells expressing NK-cell markers.

The specimen was PBMCs. Receptor source: a woman between 18 and 29 years old in good health.

This clonotype was seen a handful of times. The chain has TRBV5-1 and TRBJ2-3; no firm D call. Germline values: CDR1 SGHRS, CDR2 YFSETQ. The CDR3 is 15 residues long. Deletions cut 2 bases from V and 0 bases from J, with 10 bases between. CDR3 sequence: CASSFRATSTDTQYF. The CDR3 DNA reads TGCGCCAGCAGCTTCCGGGCGACTAGCACAGATACGCAGTATTTT. Together with reference TRBV5-1 and TRBJ2-3, the CDR3 gives the full variable domain: KAGVTQTPRYLIKTRGQQVTLSCSPISGHRSVSWYQQTPGQGLQFLFEYFSETQRNKGNFPGRFSGRQFSNSRSEMNVSTLELGDSALYLCASSFRATSTDTQYFGPGTRLTVL.

This clonotype was observed at least ten times. The rearrangement links TRBV24-1 to TRBJ2-3; D gene uncertain. The germline V gene has CDR1 KGHDR and CDR2 SFDVKD. The CDR3 consists of 12 residues. V lost 10 bases and J 0 bases, leaving 7 bases between the germline ends. The CDR3 nucleotides are TGTGCCACGGTACGTAGCACAGATACGCAGTATTTT. Encoded protein: CATVRSTDTQYF.

The table lists this clonotype with a few counts. V usage is TRBV21-1 and J usage is TRBJ1-6; no DNA check was done on the table's D call, TRBD1. TRBV21-1 is assigned pseudogene status. The CDR3 is 15 residues long. The CDR3 DNA reads as TGTGCCAGCAGCAAAGAGACAGGGGGCAATTCACCCCTCCACTTT. Amino acids: CASSKETGGNSPLHF.

This chain links TRBV29-1 with TRBJ2-5, with D possibly matching TRBD2 (5 bases). The V end lost 7 bases, the J end lost 4 bases, and 13 bases lay between the germline ends. The CDR3 sequence is 12 residues long. CDR1 is SQVTM and CDR2 is ANQGSEA in the germline V gene. CDR3 nucleotide sequence: TGCAGCGGAGGAGGCCTGAGAGAGACCCAGTACTTC. Its protein is CSGGGLRETQYF.

This clonotype has more than one count but fewer than ten. The CDR3 loop is CASSYPSGRGKKETQYF. Here the CDR3 DNA reads TGTGCCAGCAGTTACCCGAGCGGGAGAGGGAAGAAAGAGACCCAGTACTTC. The V call is TRBV6-2 or TRBV6-3, the J call TRBJ2-5; 8 nucleotides line up with TRBD2. The V and J ends lost 2 bases and 3 bases, in that order; junction bases with no gene match: 11. Germline CDR1 MNHEY, CDR2 SVGEGT. CDR3 length: 17 amino acids.

The chain links TRBV9 to TRBJ1-2; D not certain. V was clipped by 0 bases and J by 6 bases, with 9 bases between them. This CDR3 spans 13 amino acids. CDR1 is SGDLS, CDR2 YYNGEE, per germline. The CDR3 sequence is CASSVEANHGYTF. Here the CDR3 DNA reads TGTGCCAGCAGCGTAGAGGCGAACCATGGCTACACCTTC.

This clonotype was observed a handful of times. This rearrangement joins TRBV7-2 to TRBJ1-5; D unclear. Trimming took 1 base from V and 1 from J, leaving 8 bases between them. Germline CDR1 and CDR2: SGHTA and FQGNSA. This CDR3 is 15 amino acids long. The CDR3 spells CASSLVEGSNQPQHF. The CDR3 coding sequence is TGTGCCAGCAGCTTAGTGGAAGGGAGCAATCAGCCCCAGCATTTT.

V usage is TRBV12-3 or TRBV12-4 and J usage is TRBJ2-4, with D unclear. V lost 5 bases and J 4 bases, leaving 12 bases between the germline ends. The CDR3 totals 14 residues. The CDR3 loop reads CASSAPGLKNIQYF. In DNA, the CDR3 is TGTGCCAGCAGTGCCCCGGGCCTAAAAAACATTCAGTACTTC.

This chain uses TRBV27 with TRBJ2-7, with D unclear. With 4 bases removed from V and 1 base from J, the gap between germline ends came to 17 bases. From germline, CDR1 is MNHEY and CDR2 SMNVEV (reference sequence). The CDR3 totals 16 residues. For the CDR3, the DNA is TGTGCCAGCAGTTCGTCGGCTGGAAGTGGGTCCTACGAGCAGTACTTC. This translates into CASSSSAGSGSYEQYF.

There are a few counts of this clonotype. The chain is built from TRBV7-3 and TRBJ2-7; D call uncertain. The CDR3 has 15 residues. Trimming shortened V by 3 bases and J by 0 bases, and 12 bases separated the two germline ends. CDR1 and CDR2 from the germline V gene are SGHTA and FQGTGA. CDR3 in DNA: TGTGCCAGCAGCTTGGACGGTTCGTTCTCCTACGAGCAGTACTTC. Translated: CASSLDGSFSYEQYF.

The rearrangement joins TRBV12-3 or TRBV12-4 to TRBJ2-3; possibly TRBD1 or TRBD2 for D (5 bases each). The CDR3 is made up of 16 amino acids. V gave up 6 bases and J gave up 3 bases, with 19 bases separating them. CDR3 amino acids: CASRLTGGESTDTQYF. The CDR3 region has the DNA TGTGCCAGCAGATTAACTGGGGGTGAGTCGACAGATACGCAGTATTTT.

This clonotype showed up many times. The chain has TRBV7-2 and TRBJ2-5; D might be TRBD1 (6 bases). Germline CDR1 SGHTA, CDR2 FQGNSA. Trimming stripped 5 bases from V and 2 bases from J, with 12 bases between. The CDR3 has 14 amino acids. The CDR3 DNA reads as TGTGCCAGCAGCCCCAGGGGATGGCAAGAGACCCAGTACTTC. Its protein product is CASSPRGWQETQYF.

This rearrangement joins TRBV15 to TRBJ2-3, with 7 bases identical to TRBD2. The CDR3 totals 14 residues. The germline V gene encodes CDR1 LNHNV and CDR2 YYDKDF (reference sequence). V was clipped by 1 base and J by 5 bases; unmatched bases: 3. The CDR3 region is CATSRVGGGDTQYF. CDR3 coding DNA: TGTGCCACCAGCAGAGTGGGGGGGGGAGATACGCAGTATTTT.